A selection of T cell receptor beta chains follows, all from one sample in a study of T cells expressing NK-cell markers. TCRdb reprocessed the 5' RACE reads and stores each CDR3 protein as one record, lacking DNA. The sample's table shows more than 250,000 distinct CDR3 sequences. The sample taken for sequencing was blood T cells: a sorted CD56 or NKG2C T cell subset, CD4+ or CD8+ T cells, or bulk PBMC T cells (not recorded which). The receptor source for this set is a man aged 18 to 30 in good health. CDR3s include the opening cysteine and the closing phenylalanine or tryptophan.

>TRBJ2-3|15|TRBV7-9
CASSLDSASTDTQYF
>TRBJ2-2|14|TRBV10-3
CAISAGTNTGELFF
>TRBJ2-1|15|TRBV4-3
CASSPIGTSANEQFF
>TRBJ2-7|12|TRBV2
CASTDYSYEQYF
>TRBJ2-7|12|TRBV3-1
CASSQVEVEQYF
>TRBJ1-6|16|TRBV4-2
CASSLGRTDFNSPLHF
>TRBJ2-7|15|TRBV29-1
CSVETGPASSYEQYF
>TRBJ2-5|15|TRBV24-1
CATSDPGKDGETQYF
>TRBJ2-7|14|TRBV3-1
CASSQAGSSYEQYF
>TRBJ2-1|11|TRBV18
CASSPSNRQFF
>TRBJ2-5|16|TRBV24-1
CATSDTHRTGEETQYF
>TRBJ1-2|12|TRBV20-1
CSATDRVDGYTF
>TRBJ2-3|14|TRBV7-6
CASAGSTSTDTQYF